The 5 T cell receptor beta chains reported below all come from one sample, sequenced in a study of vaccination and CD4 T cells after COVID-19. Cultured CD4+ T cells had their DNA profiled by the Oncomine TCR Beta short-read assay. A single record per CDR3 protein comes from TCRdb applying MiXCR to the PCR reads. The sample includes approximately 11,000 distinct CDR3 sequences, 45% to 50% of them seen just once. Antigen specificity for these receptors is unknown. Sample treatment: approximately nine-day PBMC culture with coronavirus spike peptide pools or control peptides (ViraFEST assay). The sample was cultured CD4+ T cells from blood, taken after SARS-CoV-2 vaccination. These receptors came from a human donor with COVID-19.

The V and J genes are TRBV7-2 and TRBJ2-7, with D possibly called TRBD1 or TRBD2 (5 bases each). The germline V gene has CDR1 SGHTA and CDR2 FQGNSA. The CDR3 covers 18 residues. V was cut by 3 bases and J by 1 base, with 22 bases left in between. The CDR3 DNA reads TGTGCCAGCAGCTTGGATACCGGGACCCAGCCATTGTCCTACGAGCAGTACTTC. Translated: CASSLDTGTQPLSYEQYF.

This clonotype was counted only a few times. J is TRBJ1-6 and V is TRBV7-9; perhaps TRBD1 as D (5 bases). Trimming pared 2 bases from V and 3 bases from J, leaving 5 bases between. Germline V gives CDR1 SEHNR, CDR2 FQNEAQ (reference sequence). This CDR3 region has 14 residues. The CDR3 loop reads CASSLTGYNSPLHF. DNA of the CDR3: TGTGCCAGCAGCTTAACAGGCTATAATTCACCCCTCCACTTT. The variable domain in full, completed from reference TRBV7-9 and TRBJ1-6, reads DTGVSQNPRHKITKRGQNVTFRCDPISEHNRLYWYRQTLGQGPEFLTYFQNEAQLEKSRLLSDRFSAERPKGSFSTLEIQRTEQGDSAMYLCASSLTGYNSPLHFGNGTRLTVT.

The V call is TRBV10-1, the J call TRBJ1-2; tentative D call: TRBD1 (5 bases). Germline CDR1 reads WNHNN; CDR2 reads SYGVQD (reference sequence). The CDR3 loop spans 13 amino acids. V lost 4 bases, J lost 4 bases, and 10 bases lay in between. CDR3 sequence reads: CASSATETYGYTF. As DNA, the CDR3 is TGCGCCAGCAGTGCGACAGAAACCTATGGCTACACCTTC.

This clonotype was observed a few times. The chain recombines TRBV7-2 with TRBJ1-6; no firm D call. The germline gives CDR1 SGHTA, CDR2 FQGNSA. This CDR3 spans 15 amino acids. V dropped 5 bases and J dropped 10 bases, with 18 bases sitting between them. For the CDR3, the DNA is TGTGCCAGCAGCCCGGCCGGGCACCCCTCCTCACCCCTCCACTTT. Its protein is CASSPAGHPSSPLHF. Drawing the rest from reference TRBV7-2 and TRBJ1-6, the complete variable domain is GAGVSQSPSNKVTEKGKDVELRCDPISGHTALYWYRQSLGQGLEFLIYFQGNSAPDKSGLPSDRFSAERTGGSVSTLTIQRTQQEDSAVYLCASSPAGHPSSPLHFGNGTRLTVT.

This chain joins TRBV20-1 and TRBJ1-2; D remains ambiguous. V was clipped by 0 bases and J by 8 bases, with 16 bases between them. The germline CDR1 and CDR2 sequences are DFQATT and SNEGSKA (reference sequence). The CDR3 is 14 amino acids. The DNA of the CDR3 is TGCAGTGCTAGAGATCCGGAAGGCCCGGGGGGCTACACCTTC. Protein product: CSARDPEGPGGYTF.